This note documents a single TCR beta chain sequence. The assay was immunoSEQ multiplex PCR, and TCRdb's table has in-frame clones only and misses some. The table has around 1.6 million clones, 98% seen once. These data are taken from a study of shared clonotypes between healthy human individuals. Turning to the study itself: Donor ages ranged 18 to 49 years: two women, a few men.

Researchers partitioned CD4+ cells into CD45RA+ naive and CD45RA-negative memory subsets. The CDR3 sequence is 15 residues long. The gene calls are TRBV21-1 and TRBJ1-1; the table's D gene call, TRBD1, was not cross checked with the DNA. TRBV21-1 is assigned pseudogene status. The sample consisted of naive CD4+ T cells sorted from blood. Documented subset: CD45RA+ positively selected. The clonotype originates from a man aged 25-45 years in good health. In nucleotides, the CDR3 is TGTGCCAGCAGCAAGACAGGGCAATCGAACACTGAAGCTTTCTTT. Its translation is CASSKTGQSNTEAFF.